This T cell receptor (beta chain) was observed in a study of blood T cells in healthy people across ages. Broader study findings: TCR beta diversity, measured per million T cells, fell in a roughly linear way with age.

Researchers collected roughly 9.8 milliliters of peripheral blood from every single donor. V lost 4 bases to trimming and J lost 4 bases, with 23 bases between them. The CDR3 loop spans 16 amino acids. The V gene's germline CDR1 is DFQATT and CDR2 SNEGSKA (reference sequence). As for this clonotype: Its cognate antigen is unknown.

Primers used in a second PCR of roughly 6 to 12 cycles were a sample-barcoded 5' primer and a J-beta primer mix. Every single cDNA molecule received a tag from a template-switch adaptor with 12 random nucleotides. TCRdb itself ran the 5' RACE reads through MiXCR, one entry per CDR3 protein. The sample shows roughly 830,000 distinct CDR3 sequences, about 59% of them seen only once. The chain combines TRBV20-1 with TRBJ2-7, with D possibly being TRBD2 (5 bases). The sequence came from a man aged 30 to 39 in good health. Source material: blood. The CDR3 protein is CSAIRPSGEWMYEQYF. CDR3 nucleotide sequence: TGCAGTGCTATCCGGCCCAGTGGGGAGTGGATGTACGAGCAGTACTTC.